This T cell receptor (beta chain) derives from a study of blood T cell repertoires in COVID-19 (dated by TCRdb to about 2020). About the full investigation: Samples from collaborators originated in the United States, Italy and Spain and spanned both the acute and convalescent phases of COVID-19. The material from the prospective study consisted of cDNA or gDNA derived from T cells, B-cell-depleted T cells, or PBMCs. Deeply sampled blood TCRbeta repertoires from subjects exposed to, actively infected with, or recovered from COVID-19 were included in the dataset. The repertoires were released in a freely available public database meant as a resource for research on the immune response to SARS-CoV-2. Samples were obtained from the ongoing ImmuneRACE study (first 160 participants) and from about 1,300 subjects provided by 6 global collaborators. Nearly every sample came with metadata listing a de-identified subject ID, COVID-19 status, age in years and sex. Where available, HLA class I and class II types were taken from metadata supplied by the sample provider and were not determined by assay-based typing. Findings and caveats that apply to the study as a whole: Clinical and demographic metadata were provided uncurated, with the amount varying by source and participant.

In regard to this clone: Its antigen is still unknown. Base qualities are not at hand, and no much larger clone is one base apart.

TCRbeta CDR3 regions were amplified from genomic DNA using the immunoSEQ Assay, a bias-controlled multiplex PCR. Concerning the study's data processing: Within the assay, amplification of reference gene primers was used to estimate how many nucleated cells each sample contained. To quantify the absolute abundance of each unique TCRbeta CDR3 rearrangement, sequence reads were collapsed and filtered. For each sample, productive Simpson clonality was calculated as the square root of Simpson's diversity index across productive rearrangements. The clones in this table, taken by TCRdb from immuneACCESS, are in-frame only. Not every clone is retained; where verified, under half of the shortfall comes from an unresolved V gene, and the cause of the rest is unknown. That table is the source of V, J and clone size, and D and trimming were worked out from the DNA. The sample table shows just over 150,000 clones, and 80% to 95% are seen once. Of the sample, roughly 4.4% falls within the top ten clones.

Collaborating institutions collected whole blood in K2EDTA tubes following their own protocols. For TCRbeta analysis, collaborator samples were shipped as frozen whole blood, as isolated PBMCs, or as DNA extracted from either sample type. The trim is 1 base for V and 2 bases for J, with a gap of 8 bases between the germline ends. CDR1 PRHDT and CDR2 FYEKMQ were looked up in the germline V gene (reference sequence). The CDR3 runs 14 amino acids, cysteine and phenylalanine included. Only the CDR3 part of the read is kept: 42 bases, read in frame from the first base. The chain links TRBV13 with TRBJ1-2, with no confident D gene call. The receptor's source is a woman between 45 and 60 years old with acute or convalescent COVID-19. The specimen sequenced was peripheral blood. CDR3 sequence: CASSLVPVNYGYTF. The DNA sequence is TGTGCCAGCAGCTTAGTACCGGTCAACTATGGCTACACCTTC.